This TCR beta chain emerged from a study of blood T cell repertoires in COVID-19. The CDR3 has 15 residues. The ends were cut back, 5 bases at V and 5 bases at J, with 17 bases in the middle. Per germline, CDR1 SGHTA and CDR2 FQGTGA. Profiled with immunoSEQ multiplex PCR; TCRdb holds only in-frame clones, not every one. Of fewer than 150,000 clones detected, more than 80% appear once; the ten largest clones hold about 4.5%. Sequenced: peripheral blood. This clonotype was sampled from a woman aged 45-60 years with acute or convalescent COVID-19. This rearrangement joins TRBV7-3 to TRBJ2-3; a weak D match, TRBD2 (7 bases). CDR3 coding DNA: TGTGCCAGCAGCGTAAGGGGGGGCCCGGGAGATACGCAGTATTTT. This gives the protein CASSVRGGPGDTQYF. The variable domain in full, completed from reference TRBV7-3 and TRBJ2-3, reads GAGVSQTPSNKVTEKGKYVELRCDPISGHTALYWYRQSLGQGPEFLIYFQGTGAADDSGLPNDRFFAVRPEGSVSTLKIQRTERGDSAVYLCASSVRGGPGDTQYFGPGTRLTVL.